These T cell receptor beta chains were read from a single sample in a study of CD8+ T cells in alopecia areata. TCRdb's table, derived via immunoSEQ multiplex PCR, lists solely in-frame clones and lacks some. The sample consists of about 140,000 clones, 86% of them appearing once. This sample comprised CD8+ T cells sorted from blood, obtained at week 4, from a patient treated with tofacitinib. All receptors derive from a human donor with alopecia areata. CDR3s include the opening cysteine and the closing phenylalanine or tryptophan.

CDR3,V
CASSPNTLLKGGQSQETQYF,TRBV27
CASSEVSDMNTEAFF,TRBV6-1
CASSLQGGRYEQYF,TRBV27
CSVNSGTGPYEQYF,TRBV29-1
CASSRFGTGDPDEQYF,TRBV18
CASAPWAGELFF,TRBV12-5
CASSWSQGAYEQFF,TRBV7-9
CASSSQIGYTEAFF,TRBV5-6
CSVVSTGGAYEQYF,TRBV29-1
CAISAGNEQFF,TRBV27
CASGTETSNTGELFF,TRBV25-1
CASSLGMGNEKLFF,TRBV5-6
CASSPTSGRKYNEQFF,TRBV7-9
CASSAKSVEGGDTQYF,TRBV5-1
CASSAGNRETQYF,TRBV9
CAWSVIPGDTQYF,TRBV30
CASSFHTSGLTYEQYF,TRBV5-1
CASSFSGNEQFF,TRBV7-9
CATSPGGPGETQYF,TRBV15
CASSLGEGNTEAFF,TRBV7-9